These 20 T cell receptor beta chains share one sample of origin, sequenced in a study of cytomegalovirus exposure and HLA in healthy donors. Primers: 60 Vbeta forward and 13 Jbeta reverse. The table came from immunoSEQ multiplex PCR; TCRdb's copy has only in-frame clones and leaves some out. The sample consists of some 78,000 clones, approximately 80% of them appearing once. Sequenced material: PBMCs. The receptors come from a woman aged 45-60 years in good health and CMV-seropositive.

The gene calls are TRBV11-2 and TRBJ2-1; TRBD2 agrees at 9 bases. This CDR3 is 16 amino acids long. Germline-derived CDR1 and CDR2 are SGHAT and FQNNGV. J gave up 7 bases and V 6 bases, and 13 bases lay outside the gene matches. The CDR3 sequence is CASSSVGGGRENEQFF. The CDR3 DNA reads as TGTGCCAGCAGTTCCGTGGGGGGCGGGAGGGAAAATGAGCAGTTCTTC.

The CDR3 is CASATRDRVTEAFF. The CDR3 DNA reads TGCGCCAGCGCCACAAGGGACAGGGTCACTGAAGCTTTCTTT. The rearrangement links TRBV4-1 to TRBJ1-1; TRBD1 matches 9 bases. The ends lost 8 bases at V and 4 bases at J; junction bases unmatched: 8. The CDR3 is 14 amino acids. From germline, CDR1 is MGHRA and CDR2 YSYEKL.

This chain connects TRBV27 to TRBJ2-1, with 12 positions matching TRBD2. CDR1 is MNHEY and CDR2 is SMNVEV in the germline V gene (reference sequence). Trimming removed 5 bases from V and 2 bases from J; junction bases left unmatched: 4. The CDR3 runs 16 residues. The chain's CDR3 is CASSNPSGRAYNEQFF. The DNA of the CDR3 is TGTGCCAGCAGTAACCCTAGCGGGAGGGCCTACAATGAGCAGTTCTTC.

The chain recombines TRBV10-3 with TRBJ2-7; 8 bases match TRBD2. Looked up from germline, CDR1 is ENHRY and CDR2 is SYGVKD. V gave up 6 bases and J gave up 0 bases; unmatched junction bases: 16. The CDR3 spans 18 residues. CDR3 bases: TGTGCCATCAGGGGACTAGGAATCCCCGCCTCGAGCTCCTACGAGCAGTACTTC. Its protein product is CAIRGLGIPASSSYEQYF.

This clone was observed a few times. The chain has TRBV6-5 and TRBJ1-5, with 9 bases identical to TRBD1. The V gene end was trimmed by 6 bases and the J gene end by 6 bases; junction bases not matched to a gene: 9. This CDR3 region has 15 residues. Germline V gene sequence: CDR1 MNHEY, CDR2 SVGAGI. CDR3 bases: TGTGCCAGCAGCCCGGGACAGGGATCGAGTCAGCCCCAGCATTTT. This encodes CASSPGQGSSQPQHF.

In nucleotides, the CDR3 is TGCGCCAGCAGCCGGAGCCTCCTCGGGGGGGCTAGCACAGATACGCAGTATTTT. Protein: CASSRSLLGGASTDTQYF. The V gene is TRBV4-1, the J gene TRBJ2-3, with TRBD2 matching over 8 bases. CDR3 length: 18 residues. With V trimmed by 4 bases and J by 0 bases, 12 bases remained unmatched. CDR1 MGHRA and CDR2 YSYEKL come from the germline V gene.

V and J are TRBV6-5 and TRBJ1-2; 7 positions match TRBD1. V shed 2 bases and J 7 bases; nucleotides not matched to a gene: 4. Germline lookup yields CDR1 MNHEY and CDR2 SVGAGI. The CDR3 has 13 amino acids. The DNA of the CDR3 is TGTGCCAGCAGTTACGAGGGGGCGGGTGGCTACACCTTC. It specifies CASSYEGAGGYTF.

The CDR3 here is CASRGLRQGGTEAFF. CDR3 nucleotide sequence: TGTGCCAGCAGAGGCCTCCGACAGGGCGGCACTGAAGCTTTCTTT. The V gene is TRBV6-5, the J gene TRBJ1-1, with TRBD1 identical over 7 bases. Germline values: CDR1 MNHEY, CDR2 SVGAGI. Trimming took 6 bases from V and 4 from J; bases not matched to a gene: 11. The CDR3 runs to 15 residues.

This chain links TRBV20-1 with TRBJ2-4; D is possibly TRBD2 (6 bases). Germline V CDR1 and CDR2: DFQATT, SNEGSKA (reference sequence). The CDR3 sequence is 11 residues long. V was shortened by 6 bases and J by 7 bases, with 10 bases between the two germline ends. CDR3 region: CSAGTANIQYF. In DNA form, the CDR3 reads TGCAGTGCAGGGACTGCCAACATTCAGTACTTC.

The V call is TRBV30, the J call TRBJ1-2; D remains ambiguous. Germline V CDR1 and CDR2: GTSNPN, SVGIG (reference sequence). Trimming took off 3 bases at V and 3 bases at J, with 17 bases between the two ends. This CDR3 is 15 amino acids long. CDR3 loop: CAWSSPGRRHYGYTF. DNA of the CDR3: TGTGCCTGGAGCTCCCCGGGGAGGCGTCACTATGGCTACACCTTC.

This rearrangement joins TRBV5-1 to TRBJ1-1, with 9 bases that match TRBD1. This CDR3 has 14 amino acids. Looked up from germline, CDR1 is SGHRS and CDR2 is YFSETQ. The V and J ends lost 6 bases and 1 base, in that order; junction bases with no gene match: 4. CDR3 residues: CASTLQGANTEAFF. As DNA, the CDR3 is TGCGCCAGCACCCTACAGGGGGCGAACACTGAAGCTTTCTTT. The full variable domain, with the rest looked up from reference TRBV5-1 and TRBJ1-1, is KAGVTQTPRYLIKTRGQQVTLSCSPISGHRSVSWYQQTPGQGLQFLFEYFSETQRNKGNFPGRFSGRQFSNSRSEMNVSTLELGDSALYLCASTLQGANTEAFFGQGTRLTVV.

The chain joins TRBV10-3 to TRBJ2-1; 8 bases are a match to TRBD1. Germline V CDR1 and CDR2: ENHRY, SYGVKD. The CDR3 has 15 residues. V was clipped by 6 bases and J by 0 bases; unmatched bases: 4. As DNA, the CDR3 is TGTGCCATCAGGCCTGGACAGGGCTCCTACAATGAGCAGTTCTTC. It encodes CAIRPGQGSYNEQFF.

The genes are TRBV25-1 and TRBJ1-2; D gene unclear. Deletions cut 4 bases from V and 8 bases from J, with 11 bases between. Germline loops: CDR1 MGHDK, CDR2 SYGVNS. This CDR3 has 12 amino acids. CDR3 loop: CASSAVGSGYTF. DNA of the CDR3: TGTGCCAGCAGTGCCGTGGGCTCCGGCTACACCTTC.

The rearrangement uses TRBV21-1 and TRBJ1-2; TRBD1 is the table's D call, not checked against the DNA. TRBV21-1 represents a pseudogene. The CDR3 sequence is 16 residues long. The CDR3 loop is CASSKKSGHPNYGYTF. DNA of the CDR3: TGTGCCAGCAGCAAAAAATCGGGACACCCTAACTATGGCTACACCTTC.

The CDR3 protein is CASSLDRSSAISYNEQFF. CDR3 sequence (DNA): TGTGCCAGCAGCTTAGACCGGAGTAGCGCCATCTCCTACAATGAGCAGTTCTTC. The V gene is TRBV7-9, the J gene TRBJ2-1, with a possible D match to TRBD2 (5 bases). Germline V CDR1 and CDR2: SEHNR, FQNEAQ (reference sequence). V shed 1 base and J shed 0 bases, with 16 bases lying between them. The CDR3 extends over 18 amino acids.

The V call is TRBV5-1, the J call TRBJ1-1, with a weak D call TRBD1 (6 bases). V lost 4 bases, J lost 11 bases, and 21 bases lay in between. The CDR3 covers 14 residues. Per the germline V gene, CDR1 is SGHRS and CDR2 is YFSETQ. Here the CDR3 reads CASSGGGLGVGAFF. The CDR3 DNA reads TGCGCCAGCAGCGGGGGGGGGCTTGGTGTCGGTGCTTTCTTT.

The V gene is TRBV10-1, the J gene TRBJ2-7; D not resolved. The V gene's germline CDR1 is WNHNN and CDR2 SYGVQD (reference sequence). Trimming took off 3 bases at V and 1 base at J, with 7 bases between the two ends. This CDR3 spans 13 amino acids. The CDR3 sequence: CASSDQFSYEQYF. In DNA form, the CDR3 reads TGCGCCAGCAGTGACCAATTTTCCTACGAGCAGTACTTC.

The genes are TRBV27 and TRBJ1-2; a weak D match, TRBD1 (5 bases). There are 17 residues in the CDR3. Germline values: CDR1 MNHEY, CDR2 SMNVEV (reference sequence). V lost 6 bases to trimming and J lost 2 bases, with 22 bases between them. CDR3 nucleotide sequence: TGTGCCAGCAGGCATACAGGAAATGCCCTCACAAACTATGGCTACACCTTC. Its translation is CASRHTGNALTNYGYTF.

The chain combines TRBV7-9 with TRBJ2-2, with 9 bases aligning to TRBD1. CDR1 SEHNR and CDR2 FQNEAQ come from the germline V gene (reference sequence). Trimming removed 8 bases from V and 2 bases from J; junction bases left unmatched: 12. The CDR3 totals 17 residues. CDR3 residues: CASHFRGQGSNTGELFF. The CDR3 bases are TGTGCCAGCCACTTTAGGGGACAGGGAAGCAACACCGGGGAGCTGTTTTTT.

Here the CDR3 reads CASILGQEDSPLHF. Written as DNA, the CDR3 is TGTGCCAGCATCTTGGGACAGGAGGACTCACCCCTCCACTTT. The chain has TRBV6-6 and TRBJ1-6, with 8 positions matching TRBD1. The CDR3 is made up of 14 amino acids. Germline CDR1 reads MNHNY; CDR2 reads SVGAGI (reference sequence). V dropped 7 bases and J dropped 10; count of bases not matched to a gene: 9.